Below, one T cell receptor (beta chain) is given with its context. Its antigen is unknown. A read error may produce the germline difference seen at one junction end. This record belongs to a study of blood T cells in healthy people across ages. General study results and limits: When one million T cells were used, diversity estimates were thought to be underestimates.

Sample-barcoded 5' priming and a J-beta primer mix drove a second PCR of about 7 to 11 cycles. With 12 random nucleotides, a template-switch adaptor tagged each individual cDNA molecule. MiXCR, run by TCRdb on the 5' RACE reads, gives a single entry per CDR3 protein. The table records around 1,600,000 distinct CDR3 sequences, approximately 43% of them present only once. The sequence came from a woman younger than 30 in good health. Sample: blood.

This CDR3 reads CACSPGTGTSETQYF. Written as DNA, the CDR3 is TGTGCCTGCAGTCCGGGAACCGGGACATCAGAGACCCAGTACTTC. The chain carries TRBV12-3 or TRBV12-4 and TRBJ2-5, with D possibly matching TRBD1 (6 bases). This CDR3 contains 15 residues.